The next 17 T cell receptor beta chains were all read from a single sample in a study of cytomegalovirus exposure and HLA in healthy donors. The PCR used 60 Vbeta and 13 Jbeta primers. TCRdb keeps only in-frame clones here, not all; method: immunoSEQ multiplex PCR. The repertoire table contains more than 95,000 clones. Source material: PBMCs. The receptor source for this set is a man in his forties or fifties in good health and CMV-seronegative.

The chain has TRBV7-9 and TRBJ2-7, with D maybe TRBD1 (5 bases). Germline CDR1 and CDR2: SEHNR and FQNEAQ (reference sequence). Trimming took off 0 bases at V and 4 bases at J, with 16 bases between the two ends. The CDR3 is 16 amino acids. The CDR3 protein is CASSLASSLGRYEQYF. CDR3 coding DNA: TGTGCCAGCAGCTTAGCTTCGAGTTTGGGGCGGTACGAGCAGTACTTC.

The chain is built from TRBV11-3 and TRBJ2-1, with D hard to call. Trimming left V 1 base short and J 3 bases short, with 10 bases between. Germline CDR1 SGHNT, CDR2 YENEEA. The CDR3 contains 15 residues. This chain's CDR3 is CASSLVIGGYNEQFF. The CDR3 region has the DNA TGTGCCAGCAGCTTAGTTATCGGCGGCTACAATGAGCAGTTCTTC.

This CDR3 reads CASSFTGTQIGQYF. The CDR3 DNA reads as TGTGCCAGCAGTTTCACAGGAACCCAGATCGGCCAGTACTTC. The chain combines TRBV27 with TRBJ2-5; a possible D gene is TRBD1 (5 bases). The CDR3 extends over 14 amino acids. The germline V and J ends were trimmed by 3 bases and 10 bases, with 18 bases remaining between them. Germline CDR1 is MNHEY and CDR2 is SMNVEV (reference sequence).

The CDR3 reads CSVEGRGDRASDTQYF. DNA for the CDR3: TGCAGCGTTGAAGGAAGGGGGGACAGGGCTTCAGATACGCAGTATTTT. The chain employs TRBV29-1 and TRBJ2-3, with 9 nucleotides matching TRBD1. The V gene end was trimmed by 1 base and the J gene end by 4 bases; junction bases not matched to a gene: 9. The CDR3 is made up of 16 amino acids. CDR1 and CDR2 from the germline V gene are SQVTM and ANQGSEA.

The V gene is TRBV10-3, the J gene TRBJ2-1; 14 bases agree with TRBD2. The CDR3 is 17 amino acids. CDR1 and CDR2 (germline): ENHRY, SYGVKD. V gave up 3 bases and J gave up 3 bases; unmatched junction bases: 4. The CDR3: CAISEGGLAGVYNEQFF. The CDR3 DNA is TGTGCCATCAGTGAAGGGGGACTAGCGGGAGTCTACAATGAGCAGTTCTTC.

V and J are TRBV5-1 and TRBJ2-5; tentative D call: TRBD1 (5 bases). Deletions cut 4 bases from V and 3 bases from J, with 13 bases between. The germline gives CDR1 SGHRS, CDR2 YFSETQ. The CDR3 runs to 14 residues. The CDR3 bases are TGCGCCAGCAGCCCGGTGGGGCCAAAAGAGACCCAGTACTTC. This codes for CASSPVGPKETQYF.

The J gene is TRBJ2-7, the V gene TRBV10-3, with TRBD2 matching 11 bases. V lost 10 bases to trimming and J lost 3 bases; unmatched junction nucleotides: 8. Germline V CDR1 and CDR2: ENHRY, SYGVKD. This CDR3 comprises 14 residues. The CDR3 reads CATETSGENYEQYF. Written as DNA, the CDR3 is TGTGCCACCGAGACTAGCGGGGAAAACTACGAGCAGTACTTC.

CDR3 coding DNA: TGTGCCAGCAGCCTTTACTCTCGCCTGGATGAGCAGTTCTTC. This sequence encodes CASSLYSRLDEQFF. This chain links TRBV7-9 with TRBJ2-1; D not resolved. V lost 5 bases and J lost 8, with 16 bases in between. This CDR3 has 14 residues. CDR1 SEHNR and CDR2 FQNEAQ come from the germline V gene (reference sequence).

The V gene is TRBV5-1, the J gene TRBJ2-7; 9 bases are a match to TRBD2. V was pared by 4 bases and J by 4 bases, with 15 bases of the junction left unmatched. The CDR3 extends over 17 amino acids. Germline V gives CDR1 SGHRS, CDR2 YFSETQ. The CDR3 sequence: CASSPWGSGSRRYEQYF. The CDR3 DNA follows: TGCGCCAGCAGCCCCTGGGGTAGCGGGAGTAGAAGGTACGAGCAGTACTTC.

The chain is built from TRBV6-1 and TRBJ1-2; D unclear. The CDR3 length is 12 residues. V gave up 3 bases and J gave up 5 bases, with 7 bases separating them. Per the germline V gene, CDR1 is MNHNS and CDR2 is SASEGT. CDR3 sequence (DNA): TGTGCCAGCAGTGAGACTGTTTATGGCTACACCTTC. Protein sequence: CASSETVYGYTF.

The V gene is TRBV14, the J gene TRBJ1-1; D possibly corresponds to TRBD1 (5 bases). Trimming cost V 0 bases and J 1 base, with 18 bases left between them. Germline V CDR1 and CDR2: SGHDN, FVKESK. The CDR3 loop spans 18 amino acids. CDR3: CASSQDFRQPIGNTEAFF. The DNA for the CDR3 is TGTGCCAGCAGCCAAGATTTTAGACAGCCCATCGGGAACACTGAAGCTTTCTTT. Based on the CDR3 plus reference TRBV14 and TRBJ1-1, the full variable domain is EAGVTQFPSHSVIEKGQTVTLRCDPISGHDNLYWYRRVMGKEIKFLLHFVKESKQDESGMPNNRFLAERTGGTYSTLKVQPAELEDSGVYFCASSQDFRQPIGNTEAFFGQGTRLTVV.

The chain links TRBV7-9 to TRBJ2-7, with 13 bases that match TRBD2. With 5 bases clipped from V and 6 bases from J, the junction kept 7 bases outside the gene matches. The CDR3 loop spans 15 amino acids. In germline, CDR1 is SEHNR, CDR2 FQNEAQ (reference sequence). CDR3 coding DNA: TGTGCCAGCAGCGCCCAGGGACTAGCGGGACTCGAGCAGTACTTC. Translating gives CASSAQGLAGLEQYF.

The chain is built from TRBV27 and TRBJ2-2; maybe TRBD2 (5 bases). The CDR3 runs 13 residues. The germline gives CDR1 MNHEY, CDR2 SMNVEV (reference sequence). The V gene lost 3 bases and the J gene lost 5 bases, with 7 bases spanning the gap. The CDR3 coding sequence is TGTGCCAGCAGTTTCGGGGTTACCGGGGAGCTGTTTTTT. Its protein is CASSFGVTGELFF.

The rearrangement joins TRBV7-8 to TRBJ2-2, with D uncertain. The CDR3 has 14 amino acids. Germline V gene data show CDR1 as SGHVS and CDR2 as FQNEAQ. Trimming took 1 base from V and 5 from J, leaving 8 bases between them. Here the CDR3 DNA reads TGTGCCAGCAGCTTAGTAGACGGGACCGGGGAGCTGTTTTTT. Translated: CASSLVDGTGELFF. The full variable domain, in which reference TRBV7-8 and TRBJ2-2 provide the parts outside the CDR3, is GAGVSQSPRYKVAKRGQDVALRCDPISGHVSLFWYQQALGQGPEFLTYFQNEAQLDKSGLPSDRFFAERPEGSVSTLKIQRTQQEDSAVYLCASSLVDGTGELFFGEGSRLTVL.

This rearrangement joins TRBV5-6 to TRBJ1-1, with D tentatively TRBD1 (6 bases). The length of the CDR3 is 14 residues. Looked up from germline, CDR1 is SGHDT and CDR2 is YYEEEE. Trimming removed 4 bases at V and 10 bases at J, with 20 bases between. CDR3 amino acids: CASSVRVEGGVAFF. The CDR3 region has the DNA TGTGCCAGCAGCGTCAGGGTAGAGGGGGGGGTAGCTTTCTTT. The variable domain in full, with the rest retrieved from reference TRBV5-6 and TRBJ1-1, is DAGVTQSPTHLIKTRGQQVTLRCSPKSGHDTVSWYQQALGQGPQFIFQYYEEEERQRGNFPDRFSGHQFPNYSSELNVNALLLGDSALYLCASSVRVEGGVAFFGQGTRLTVV.

This chain uses TRBV2 with TRBJ1-5; a weak D match, TRBD1 (6 bases). The CDR3 is made up of 16 amino acids. The V end was cut by 6 bases, the J end by 0 bases, with 15 bases between. From germline, CDR1 is SNHLY and CDR2 FYNNEI. CDR3 DNA sequence: TGTGCCAGCAGCCGGGTAGGGGGTTATAGCAATCAGCCCCAGCATTTT. It is translated as CASSRVGGYSNQPQHF.

As DNA, the CDR3 is TGTGCCAGCAGGAAAACAGGGGCCAGGAACACTGAAGCTTTCTTT. It specifies CASRKTGARNTEAFF. The chain recombines TRBV28 with TRBJ1-1, with 7 bases aligning to TRBD1. Trimming cost V 6 bases and J 1 base; bases outside gene matches: 8. CDR3 size: 15 residues. Germline loops: CDR1 MDHEN, CDR2 SYDVKM.